This TCR beta chain was obtained from a study of T cell responses to AZD1222 COVID-19 vaccine. Study conclusions and caveats: Reportedly, nearly half of unique spike TCRs recognized epitopes outside B.1.351/B.1.1.7 mutations. Dominant at 160-218 and 743-854, vaccine-associated CD4 TCRs also spanned spike.

The CDR3 sequence is 17 residues long. The V and J ends lost 3 bases and 8 bases, in that order; junction bases with no gene match: 11. Germline V gene sequence: CDR1 MGHRA, CDR2 YSYEKL. Clones were read by immunoSEQ multiplex PCR, and TCRdb kept only the in-frame ones, dropping some. The sample records a few hundred thousand clones, roughly 93% being singletons. Details on this clone: Its antigen is not identified.

The clonotype originates from an adult in good health. The material was peripheral blood, obtained on day 0 of AZD1222 vaccination. The gene calls are TRBV4-1 and TRBJ2-1; 12 bases are a match to TRBD1. CDR3 loop: CASSHFPGQGAVDEQFF. The CDR3 coding sequence is TGCGCCAGCAGCCACTTCCCGGGACAGGGGGCAGTTGATGAGCAGTTCTTC.